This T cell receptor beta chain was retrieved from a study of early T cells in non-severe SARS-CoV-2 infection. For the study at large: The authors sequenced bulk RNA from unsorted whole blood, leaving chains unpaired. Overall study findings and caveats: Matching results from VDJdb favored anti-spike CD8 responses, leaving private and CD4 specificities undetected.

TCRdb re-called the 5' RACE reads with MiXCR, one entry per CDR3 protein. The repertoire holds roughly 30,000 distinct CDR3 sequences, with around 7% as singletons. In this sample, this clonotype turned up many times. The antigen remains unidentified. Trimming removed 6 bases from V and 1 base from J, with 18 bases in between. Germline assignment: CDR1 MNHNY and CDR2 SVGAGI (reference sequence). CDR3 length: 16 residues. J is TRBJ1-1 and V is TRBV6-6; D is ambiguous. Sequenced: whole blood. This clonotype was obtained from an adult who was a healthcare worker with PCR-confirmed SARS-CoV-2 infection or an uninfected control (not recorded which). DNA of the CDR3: TGTGCCAGCAGCAGGACTCTCCTCCGAGGGAACACTGAAGCTTTCTTT. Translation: CASSRTLLRGNTEAFF.